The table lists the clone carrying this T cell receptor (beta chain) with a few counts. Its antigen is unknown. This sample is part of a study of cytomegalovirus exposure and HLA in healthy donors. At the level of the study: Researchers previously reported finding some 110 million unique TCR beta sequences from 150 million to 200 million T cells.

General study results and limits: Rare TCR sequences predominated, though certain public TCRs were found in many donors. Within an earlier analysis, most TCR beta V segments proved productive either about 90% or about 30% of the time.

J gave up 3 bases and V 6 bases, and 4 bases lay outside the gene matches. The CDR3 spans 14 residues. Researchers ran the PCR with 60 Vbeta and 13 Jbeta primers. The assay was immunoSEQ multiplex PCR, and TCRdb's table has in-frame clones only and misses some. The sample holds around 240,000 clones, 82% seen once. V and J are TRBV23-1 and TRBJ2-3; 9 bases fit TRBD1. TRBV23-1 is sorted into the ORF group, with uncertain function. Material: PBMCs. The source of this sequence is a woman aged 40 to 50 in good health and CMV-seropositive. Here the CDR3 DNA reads TGCGCCAGCAGAAACAGGGGGCCGACAGATACGCAGTATTTT. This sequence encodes CASRNRGPTDTQYF.